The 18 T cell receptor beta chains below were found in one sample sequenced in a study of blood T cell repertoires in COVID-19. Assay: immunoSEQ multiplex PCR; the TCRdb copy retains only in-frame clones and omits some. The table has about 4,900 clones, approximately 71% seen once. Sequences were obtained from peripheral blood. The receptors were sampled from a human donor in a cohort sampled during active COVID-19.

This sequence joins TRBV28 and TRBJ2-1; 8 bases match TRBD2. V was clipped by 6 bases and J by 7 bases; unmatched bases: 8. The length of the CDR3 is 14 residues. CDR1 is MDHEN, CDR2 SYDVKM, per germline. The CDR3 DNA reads TGTGCCAGCAGCCTGCTCGGGAGGGTAAATGAGCAGTTCTTC. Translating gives CASSLLGRVNEQFF.

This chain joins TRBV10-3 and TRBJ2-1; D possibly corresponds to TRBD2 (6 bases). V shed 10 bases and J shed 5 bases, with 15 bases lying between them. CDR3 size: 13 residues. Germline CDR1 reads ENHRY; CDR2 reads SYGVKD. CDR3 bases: TGTGCCACATCAATAGGCGGGAACAATGAGCAGTTCTTC. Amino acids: CATSIGGNNEQFF.

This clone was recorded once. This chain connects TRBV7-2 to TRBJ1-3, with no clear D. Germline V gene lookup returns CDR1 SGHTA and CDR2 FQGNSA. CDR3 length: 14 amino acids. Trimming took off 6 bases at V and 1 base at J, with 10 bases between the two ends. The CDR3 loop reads CASSSLISGNTIYF. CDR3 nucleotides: TGTGCCAGCAGTTCACTGATATCTGGAAACACCATATATTTT.

CDR3 bases: TGCGCCAGCAGCCAAGATCGGGCCTTACTCCGGGACAGCTCCTACGAGCAGTACTTC. This codes for CASSQDRALLRDSSYEQYF. This chain uses TRBV4-3 with TRBJ2-7, with 7 bases matching TRBD1. This CDR3 region has 19 residues. Germline assignment: CDR1 LGHNA and CDR2 YSLEER. V dropped 0 bases and J dropped 0; count of bases not matched to a gene: 14.

CDR3 sequence (DNA): TGTGCCAGTAAGGACAGGGGAACTAATGAAAAACTGTTTTTT. This encodes CASKDRGTNEKLFF. The chain has TRBV19 and TRBJ1-4, with 9 bases matching TRBD1. This CDR3 has 14 amino acids. V lost 7 bases and J lost 1; bases outside the gene matches: 1. Germline V gives CDR1 LNHDA, CDR2 SQIVND (reference sequence).

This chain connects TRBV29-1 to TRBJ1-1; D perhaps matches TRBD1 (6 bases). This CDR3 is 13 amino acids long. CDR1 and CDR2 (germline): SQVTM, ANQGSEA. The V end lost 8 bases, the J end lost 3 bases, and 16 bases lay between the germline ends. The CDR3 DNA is TGCAGCTCCGAAGGACAGAAGTACACTGAAGCTTTCTTT. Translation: CSSEGQKYTEAFF.

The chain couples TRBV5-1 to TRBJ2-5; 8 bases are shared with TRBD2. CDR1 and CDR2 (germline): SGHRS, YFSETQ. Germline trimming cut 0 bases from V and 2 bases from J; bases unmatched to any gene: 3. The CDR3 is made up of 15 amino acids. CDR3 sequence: CASSLVASGQETQYF. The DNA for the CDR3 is TGCGCCAGCAGCTTGGTGGCTAGCGGGCAAGAGACCCAGTACTTC.

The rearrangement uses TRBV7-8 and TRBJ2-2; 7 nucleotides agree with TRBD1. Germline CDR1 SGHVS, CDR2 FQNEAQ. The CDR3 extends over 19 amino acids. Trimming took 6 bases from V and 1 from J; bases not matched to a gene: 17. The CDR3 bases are TGTGCCAGCAGTCGGACAGGCAGTTTGAGTATGGGGAACACCGGGGAGCTGTTTTTT. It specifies CASSRTGSLSMGNTGELFF.

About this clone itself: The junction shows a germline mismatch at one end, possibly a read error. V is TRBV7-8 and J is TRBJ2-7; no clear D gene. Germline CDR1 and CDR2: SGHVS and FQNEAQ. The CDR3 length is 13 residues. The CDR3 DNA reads TGTGCCAGCAGCTTTTCCGGGTCCTCCGAGCAGTACTTC. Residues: CASSFSGSSEQYF.

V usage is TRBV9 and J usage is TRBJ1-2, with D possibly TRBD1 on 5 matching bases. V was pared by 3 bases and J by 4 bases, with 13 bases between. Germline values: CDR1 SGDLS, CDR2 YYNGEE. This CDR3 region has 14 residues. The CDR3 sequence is CASSDRPGGYGYTF. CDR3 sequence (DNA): TGTGCCAGCAGCGACCGACCGGGGGGCTATGGCTACACCTTC. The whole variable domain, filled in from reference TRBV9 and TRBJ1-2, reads DSGVTQTPKHLITATGQRVTLRCSPRSGDLSVYWYQQSLDQGLQFLIQYYNGEERAKGNILERFSAQQFPDLHSELNLSSLELGDSALYFCASSDRPGGYGYTFGSGTRLTVV.

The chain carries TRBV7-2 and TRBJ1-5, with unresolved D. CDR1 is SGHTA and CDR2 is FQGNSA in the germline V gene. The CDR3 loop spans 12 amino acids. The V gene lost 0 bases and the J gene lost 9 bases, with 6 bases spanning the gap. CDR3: CASSLAGGPQHF. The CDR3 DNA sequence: TGTGCCAGCAGCTTAGCAGGCGGGCCCCAGCATTTT. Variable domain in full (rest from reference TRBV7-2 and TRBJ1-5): GAGVSQSPSNKVTEKGKDVELRCDPISGHTALYWYRQSLGQGLEFLIYFQGNSAPDKSGLPSDRFSAERTGGSVSTLTIQRTQQEDSAVYLCASSLAGGPQHFGDGTRLSIL.

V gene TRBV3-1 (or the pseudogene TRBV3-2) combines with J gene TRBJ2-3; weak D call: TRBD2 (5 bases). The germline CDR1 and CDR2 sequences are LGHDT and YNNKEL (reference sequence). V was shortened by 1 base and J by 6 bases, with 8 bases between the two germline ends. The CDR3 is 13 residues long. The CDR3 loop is CASSQAQRDTQYF. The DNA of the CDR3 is TGTGCCAGCAGCCAAGCCCAGCGGGATACGCAGTATTTT.

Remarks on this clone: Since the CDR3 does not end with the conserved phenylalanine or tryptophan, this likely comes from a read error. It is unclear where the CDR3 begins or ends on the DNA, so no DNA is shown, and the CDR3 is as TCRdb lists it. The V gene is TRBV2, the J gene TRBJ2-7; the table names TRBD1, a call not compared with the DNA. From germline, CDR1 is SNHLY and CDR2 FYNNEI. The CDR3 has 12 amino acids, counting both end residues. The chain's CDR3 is CASSESASDRAN.

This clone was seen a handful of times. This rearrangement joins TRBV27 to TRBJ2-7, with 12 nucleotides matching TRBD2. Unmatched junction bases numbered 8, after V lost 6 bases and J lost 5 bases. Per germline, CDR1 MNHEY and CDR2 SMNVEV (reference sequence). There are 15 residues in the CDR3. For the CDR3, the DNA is TGTGCCAGCAGCCCCCGGACTAGCGGGGTCAACGAGCAGTACTTC. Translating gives CASSPRTSGVNEQYF.

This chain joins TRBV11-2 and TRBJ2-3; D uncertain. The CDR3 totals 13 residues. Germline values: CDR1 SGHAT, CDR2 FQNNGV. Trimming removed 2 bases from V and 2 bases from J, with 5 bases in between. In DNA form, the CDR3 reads TGTGCCAGCAGCTTACCGTTCACAGATACGCAGTATTTT. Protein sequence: CASSLPFTDTQYF.

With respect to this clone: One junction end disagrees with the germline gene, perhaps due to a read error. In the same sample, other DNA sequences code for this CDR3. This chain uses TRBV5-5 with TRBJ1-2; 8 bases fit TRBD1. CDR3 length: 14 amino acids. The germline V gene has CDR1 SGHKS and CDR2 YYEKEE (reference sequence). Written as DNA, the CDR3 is TGTGCCAGCAGCTTTCCGGGACAGGCGTATGGTTACACCTTC. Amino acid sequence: CASSFPGQAYGYTF.

CDR3 in amino acids: CASSPQGQVDYGYTF. The CDR3 DNA reads as TGTGCCAGCAGCCCCCAGGGACAGGTCGACTATGGCTACACCTTC. The chain employs TRBV9 and TRBJ1-2; 8 bases map to TRBD1. CDR1 is SGDLS and CDR2 is YYNGEE in the germline V gene. V lost 4 bases, J lost 3 bases, and 8 bases stayed unmatched. This CDR3 region has 15 residues. The full variable domain, rest sourced from reference TRBV9 and TRBJ1-2, is DSGVTQTPKHLITATGQRVTLRCSPRSGDLSVYWYQQSLDQGLQFLIQYYNGEERAKGNILERFSAQQFPDLHSELNLSSLELGDSALYFCASSPQGQVDYGYTFGSGTRLTVV.

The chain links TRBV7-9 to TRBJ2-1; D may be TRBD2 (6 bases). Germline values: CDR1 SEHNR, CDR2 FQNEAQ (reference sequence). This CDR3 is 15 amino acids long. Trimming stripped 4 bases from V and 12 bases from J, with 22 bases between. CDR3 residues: CASSWSGGESRGQFF. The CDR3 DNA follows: TGTGCCAGCAGCTGGAGCGGAGGGGAGTCCCGGGGGCAGTTCTTC.